Below are 17 T cell receptor beta chains sequenced from a single sample in a study of siplizumab effects on memory and regulatory T cells. The data were produced by immunoSEQ multiplex PCR, yet TCRdb's version contains in-frame clones alone and is incomplete. The table includes about 120,000 clones, around 94% detected once. The sample consisted of non-Treg CD4+ T cells sorted from blood. Receptor source: a human donor in good health.

This rearrangement joins TRBV5-6 to TRBJ1-6; unclear D gene. Trimming removed 5 bases from V and 13 bases from J, with 19 bases in between. Per the germline V gene, CDR1 is SGHDT and CDR2 is YYEEEE. The CDR3 has 14 amino acids. The CDR3 DNA follows: TGTGCCAGCAGGCTCGACGGCCATGGATCCCCCCTCCACTTT. It codes for CASRLDGHGSPLHF.

This clone was observed a few times. The gene calls are TRBV7-3 and TRBJ2-7; D possibly corresponds to TRBD1 (6 bases). This CDR3 has 15 residues. V lost 5 bases to trimming and J lost 0 bases, with 14 bases between them. Germline V gene lookup returns CDR1 SGHTA and CDR2 FQGTGA. In DNA, the CDR3 is TGTGCCAGCAGCCCTGGTAGGGGGTTCTCCTACGAGCAGTACTTC. Its protein is CASSPGRGFSYEQYF.

This chain links TRBV14 with TRBJ2-7; D ambiguous. Trimming took off 4 bases at V and 0 bases at J, with 10 bases between the two ends. Germline-derived CDR1 and CDR2 are SGHDN and FVKESK. The CDR3 runs 14 residues. The CDR3 DNA follows: TGTGCCAGCAGCCGGGCATCATCCTCCTACGAGCAGTACTTC. Protein: CASSRASSSYEQYF.

The count of this clone is one. This CDR3 reads CASSLGGRLFSYTF. The DNA for the CDR3 is TGTGCCAGCAGCTTGGGGGGCAGATTATTTAGCTACACCTTC. The chain couples TRBV7-2 to TRBJ1-2; D perhaps matches TRBD1 (6 bases). Trimming left V 3 bases short and J 9 bases short, with 17 bases between. Germline values: CDR1 SGHTA, CDR2 FQGNSA. This CDR3 has 14 residues.

The V gene is TRBV2, the J gene TRBJ1-2, with D maybe TRBD1 (5 bases). V lost 2 bases to trimming and J lost 7 bases, with 17 bases between them. Per germline, CDR1 SNHLY and CDR2 FYNNEI. The CDR3 is 15 amino acids. The CDR3 here is CASSEPETARGGYTF. The DNA for the CDR3 is TGTGCCAGCAGTGAACCCGAGACAGCGAGGGGTGGCTACACCTTC. The whole variable domain, filled in from reference TRBV2 and TRBJ1-2, reads EPEVTQTPSHQVTQMGQEVILRCVPISNHLYFYWYRQILGQKVEFLVSFYNNEISEKSEIFDDQFSVERPDGSNFTLKIRSTKLEDSAMYFCASSEPETARGGYTFGSGTRLTVV.

V gene TRBV2 combines with J gene TRBJ2-1; TRBD1 matches 7 bases. V gave up 4 bases and J gave up 2 bases; unmatched junction bases: 2. The length of the CDR3 is 14 residues. Germline lookup yields CDR1 SNHLY and CDR2 FYNNEI. CDR3: CASSVQGAYNEQFF. CDR3 in DNA: TGTGCCAGCAGTGTTCAGGGGGCCTACAATGAGCAGTTCTTC.

This clone is a singleton in its sample. The CDR3 coding sequence is TGTGCCAGCATAAGTTGGACAGTATTTGAAGCTTTCTTT. Encoded protein: CASISWTVFEAFF. This chain connects TRBV6-6 to TRBJ1-1; perhaps TRBD1 as D (6 bases). Germline loops: CDR1 MNHNY, CDR2 SVGAGI (reference sequence). V dropped 7 bases and J dropped 7 bases, with 16 bases sitting between them. This CDR3 has 13 amino acids.

The rearrangement links TRBV27 to TRBJ2-7; 7 nucleotides align to TRBD1. The CDR3 length is 14 residues. Germline V gene data show CDR1 as MNHEY and CDR2 as SMNVEV (reference sequence). J gave up 6 bases and V 8 bases, and 13 bases lay outside the gene matches. The CDR3 DNA sequence: TGTGCCAGCCGAGCTATGACAGGGAAAGGCGAGCAGTACTTC. Its protein is CASRAMTGKGEQYF.

The chain combines TRBV6-1 with TRBJ1-4; no clear D. Between the trimmed V and J ends, which lost 11 bases and 0 bases, there was a span of 13 bases. This CDR3 is 14 amino acids long. Germline V gives CDR1 MNHNS, CDR2 SASEGT. The CDR3 loop is CASRAVATNEKLFF. In DNA, the CDR3 is TGTGCCTCCCGGGCAGTTGCAACTAATGAAAAACTGTTTTTT.

The chain combines TRBV15 with TRBJ1-3; D not certain. From germline, CDR1 is LNHNV and CDR2 YYDKDF (reference sequence). The CDR3 has 13 residues. V was clipped by 3 bases and J by 4 bases, with 7 bases between them. The CDR3 DNA is TGTGCCACCAGCAGGGTTAAAGGAAACACCATATATTTT. Protein product: CATSRVKGNTIYF.

The chain combines TRBV7-3 with TRBJ1-5, with 7 bases matching TRBD1. The CDR3 sequence is 17 residues long. Germline assignment: CDR1 SGHTA and CDR2 FQGTGA. The V segment lost 5 bases and the J segment 1 base; nucleotides outside the gene matches: 11. The CDR3 loop reads CASSPGGGGLSNQPQHF. The CDR3 DNA reads as TGTGCCAGCAGCCCGGGAGGGGGCGGATTGAGCAATCAGCCCCAGCATTTT.

The chain joins TRBV27 to TRBJ2-2; D is unresolved. CDR3 size: 14 residues. The germline CDR1 and CDR2 sequences are MNHEY and SMNVEV (reference sequence). Trimming removed 5 bases from V and 3 bases from J, with 10 bases in between. CDR3 region: CASSRLVHTGELFF. The DNA of the CDR3 is TGTGCCAGCAGTCGGCTCGTCCACACCGGGGAGCTGTTTTTT.

V is TRBV6-6 and J is TRBJ2-7; 7 bases align to TRBD2. Trimming cost V 4 bases and J 0 bases; bases outside gene matches: 6. Germline values: CDR1 MNHNY, CDR2 SVGAGI (reference sequence). This CDR3 is built from 15 residues. The CDR3 here is CASSSLADYSYEQYF. The DNA of the CDR3 is TGTGCCAGCAGTTCGCTAGCGGATTACTCCTACGAGCAGTACTTC.

This chain uses TRBV6-1 with TRBJ2-3; 13 bases are a match to TRBD2. The trim removed 2 bases at V and 4 bases at J, leaving 0 bases unmatched. This CDR3 region has 15 residues. Per the germline V gene, CDR1 is MNHNS and CDR2 is SASEGT. CDR3 sequence: CASSETSGGADTQYF. CDR3 sequence (DNA): TGTGCCAGCAGTGAAACTAGCGGGGGGGCAGATACGCAGTATTTT.

The CDR3 bases are TGTGCCAGCAGCCAAGTTCCTGGGGGGGCGTACGAGCAGTACTTC. Translation: CASSQVPGGAYEQYF. The rearrangement joins TRBV14 to TRBJ2-7; D may be TRBD2 (7 bases). Trimming removed 1 base at V and 4 bases at J, with 14 bases between. The CDR3 is 15 residues long. Germline V gene lookup returns CDR1 SGHDN and CDR2 FVKESK.

J is TRBJ1-2 and V is TRBV15; 7 nucleotides match TRBD1. The V segment lost 0 bases and the J segment 4 bases; nucleotides outside the gene matches: 5. Germline-derived CDR1 and CDR2 are LNHNV and YYDKDF (reference sequence). CDR3 size: 15 residues. The CDR3 is CATSRDLGQLYGYTF. CDR3 sequence (DNA): TGTGCCACCAGCAGAGATTTGGGACAGCTCTATGGCTACACCTTC.

The chain recombines TRBV19 with TRBJ1-2; D not certain. The CDR3 is 13 residues long. The germline V and J ends were trimmed by 3 bases and 4 bases, with 9 bases remaining between them. Germline CDR1 LNHDA, CDR2 SQIVND (reference sequence). As DNA, the CDR3 is TGTGCCAGTAGTATCCCGGCCACCTATGGCTACACCTTC. Protein product: CASSIPATYGYTF.